This record concerns one T cell receptor (beta chain) sequence. In its sample, this clone was seen a few times. The antigen it binds to is not known. No clone much larger than this one lies a single base away; base qualities are absent. The data originate from a study of blood T cell repertoires in COVID-19 (dated by TCRdb to the early 2020s). Regarding the study in general: Samples covering the acute and convalescent phases of COVID-19 were provided by collaborators in the United States, Italy and Spain. The repertoires were released in a freely available public database meant as a resource for research on the immune response to SARS-CoV-2. Deeply sampled blood TCRbeta repertoires from subjects exposed to, actively infected with, or recovered from COVID-19 were included in the dataset. The samples were drawn from two sources: the first 160 participants of the ongoing ImmuneRACE study, and 1,000 to 1,500 subjects contributed by 6 global collaborators. A de-identified subject ID, COVID-19 status, age in years and sex were almost always included in the sample metadata. Where HLA class I and class II types were available, the types were taken from metadata supplied by the sample provider, not from assay-based typing. The material from the prospective study consisted of cDNA or gDNA derived from T cells, B-cell-depleted T cells, or PBMCs.

TCRbeta CDR3 regions were amplified from genomic DNA by means of the immunoSEQ Assay, a bias-controlled multiplex PCR. Per the source publication's procedure: The number of nucleated cells in each sample was estimated by amplification of reference gene primers within the assay. To quantify the absolute abundance of each unique TCRbeta CDR3 rearrangement, sequence reads were collapsed and filtered. For each sample, productive Simpson clonality was calculated by taking the square root of Simpson's diversity index across productive rearrangements. TCRdb re-hosts the immuneACCESS table, in-frame sequences only. Its copies lack some clones; in the studies checked, an unresolved V gene accounts for under half of them, and the cause for the rest is not known. V and J calls and clone size are as listed in that table; D and trimming were resolved from the DNA. For this sample there are 190,000 or so clones; 86% appear just once. The ten most abundant clones make up under 3% of the sample.

The collaborating institutions used their own protocols to collect whole blood in K2EDTA tubes. For TCRbeta analysis, collaborators shipped samples as frozen whole blood, isolated PBMCs, or DNA extracted from either of those sample types. Study-wide findings and limitations: How much clinical and demographic metadata was included differed by source and by participant, and the metadata was provided uncurated.

The CDR3, cysteine through phenylalanine, is 15 amino acids long. Only the CDR3 portion is preserved as DNA: 45 bases, with reading frame beginning at the first base. From a lookup of the germline V gene (reference sequence), CDR1 and CDR2 are LGHDT and YNNKEL. Here V drops 0 bases and J drops 9 bases, and the junction holds 8 bases not matched to any gene. The V and J genes are TRBV3-1 (or the pseudogene TRBV3-2) and TRBJ2-1, with 7 junctional bases fitting TRBD2. The source of this sequence is a woman in her twenties or thirties with active or convalescent COVID-19. Sequencing was performed on peripheral blood. The CDR3 region reads CASSQDSSGGSEQFF. The nucleotide sequence reads TGTGCCAGCAGCCAAGATTCCTCGGGGGGTTCTGAGCAGTTCTTC.